This passage covers 2 T cell receptor beta chains from one sample sequenced in a study of blood T cell repertoires in COVID-19. Only in-frame clones appear in the TCRdb table, and some are missing; sequencing was by immunoSEQ multiplex PCR. The table records roughly 250,000 clones, more than 65% of them present only once. Sequenced sample: peripheral blood. These receptors were obtained from a person aged 70 to 85 with COVID-19, enrolled during active disease.

V is TRBV9 and J is TRBJ2-7, with TRBD2 matching over 14 bases. The CDR3 has 16 residues. After removal of 4 bases from V and 7 bases from J, the junction contained 10 bases not matched to a gene. Germline-derived CDR1 and CDR2 are SGDLS and YYNGEE. CDR3 protein: CASSPTSGRVLGEQYF. Here the CDR3 DNA reads TGTGCCAGCAGCCCGACTAGCGGGAGGGTACTGGGAGAGCAGTACTTC.

The chain joins TRBV25-1 to TRBJ2-5, with no clear D. The germline gives CDR1 MGHDK, CDR2 SYGVNS. The germline V and J ends were trimmed by 5 bases and 2 bases, with 9 bases remaining between them. The CDR3 has 13 residues. This CDR3 is CASSRYGQETQYF. DNA of the CDR3: TGTGCCAGCAGTCGGTACGGTCAAGAGACCCAGTACTTC.